These 24 T cell receptor beta chains were all obtained from the same sample, sequenced in a study of low-dose radiotherapy and immunotherapy resistance in tumors. TRAV- and TRBV-specific primers primed first-strand cDNA, covering alpha and beta chains. A roughly 22-cycle PCR with a constant-region primer and V-primer adapter amplified TCRs. MiXCR, run by TCRdb on the reads, gives a single entry per CDR3 protein. The table lists about 20,000 distinct CDR3 sequences, over 65% of them singletons. These receptors were collected from a human donor with advanced metastatic prostate, ovarian, gallbladder or colorectal cancer (not recorded which). This table probably holds off-target reads from a library built for another chain.

This clonotype was counted only a few times. J is TRBJ1-3 and V is TRBV28; D unclear. V lost 3 bases and J lost 2, with 11 bases in between. Germline V gene lookup returns CDR1 MDHEN and CDR2 SYDVKM. This CDR3 spans 15 amino acids. CDR3 sequence reads: CASSLPRGTGNTIYF. In DNA form, the CDR3 reads TGTGCCAGCAGTTTGCCCCGGGGTACTGGAAACACCATATATTTT.

This clonotype appeared once. Mismatch with germline at one junction end may stem from a read error. The chain recombines TRBV12-3 or TRBV12-4 with TRBJ2-1, with 10 bases identical to TRBD2. CDR3 length: 14 amino acids. The CDR3 sequence: CASSLAGVWNEQFF. The DNA for the CDR3 is TGTGCCAGCAGTCTAGCGGGAGTATGGAATGAGCAGTTCTTC.

This chain uses TRBV12-3 or TRBV12-4 with TRBJ2-1; the D gene is possibly TRBD1 (6 bases). Trimming cost V 10 bases and J 7 bases, with 23 bases left between them. The length of the CDR3 is 15 residues. CDR3 residues: CATARTGTIFNEQFF. The CDR3 DNA reads as TGTGCCACCGCCCGAACCGGGACAATTTTTAATGAGCAGTTCTTC.

The rearrangement joins TRBV28 to TRBJ1-3; a weak D match, TRBD1 (6 bases). This CDR3 contains 18 residues. Deletions cut 5 bases from V and 2 bases from J, with 22 bases between. Looked up from germline, CDR1 is MDHEN and CDR2 is SYDVKM. CDR3 region: CASSPSTLRGAPGNTIYF. The CDR3 nucleotides read TGTGCCAGCAGTCCGTCAACATTGAGGGGGGCCCCTGGAAACACCATATATTTT.

The chain combines TRBV25-1 with TRBJ2-2, with a possible D match to TRBD1 (5 bases). V lost 7 bases and J 4 bases, leaving 7 bases between the germline ends. CDR1 and CDR2 (germline): MGHDK, SYGVNS. The CDR3 contains 12 residues. As DNA, the CDR3 is TGTGCCAGCACCAGGGCCACCGGGGAGCTGTTTTTT. Its protein is CASTRATGELFF.

The chain links TRBV10-3 to TRBJ1-5; 8 bases agree with TRBD1. Unmatched junction bases numbered 5, after V lost 3 bases and J lost 4 bases. In germline, CDR1 is ENHRY, CDR2 SYGVKD. The CDR3 covers 15 residues. The CDR3 loop reads CAISDRDRSNQPQHF. CDR3 coding DNA: TGTGCCATCAGTGATCGGGACAGGAGTAATCAGCCCCAGCATTTT.

The chain couples TRBV19 to TRBJ2-2; TRBD1 matches 8 bases. Germline V gene data show CDR1 as LNHDA and CDR2 as SQIVND (reference sequence). This CDR3 comprises 14 residues. Trimming cost V 7 bases and J 6 bases; bases outside gene matches: 7. The CDR3 bases are TGTGCCAGTAAGACGCAGGGGGCGGCCGGGGAGCTGTTTTTT. Protein: CASKTQGAAGELFF.

J is TRBJ2-7 and V is TRBV7-9; possible D gene TRBD2, 6 bases. The CDR3 contains 15 residues. Germline values: CDR1 SEHNR, CDR2 FQNEAQ (reference sequence). The V and J ends lost 1 base and 0 bases respectively, with 10 bases between them. Written as DNA, the CDR3 is TGTGCCAGCAGCTTAGGGGCGGGAATCTCCTACGAGCAGTACTTC. Protein product: CASSLGAGISYEQYF.

The chain couples TRBV28 to TRBJ1-1; D uncertain. Trimming pared 8 bases from V and 2 bases from J, leaving 9 bases between. The CDR3 spans 12 residues. From germline, CDR1 is MDHEN and CDR2 SYDVKM. CDR3 residues: CASGFTNTEAFF. The CDR3 region has the DNA TGTGCCAGCGGGTTTACTAACACTGAAGCTTTCTTT.

The chain is built from TRBV6-4 and TRBJ2-2; 10 nucleotides align to TRBD2. In germline, CDR1 is MRHNA, CDR2 SNTAGT. Losses at the gene ends were 6 bases for V and 5 bases for J; bases not matched to a gene: 6. The CDR3 runs to 15 residues. The CDR3 is CASRKSSGSTGELFF. In nucleotides, the CDR3 is TGTGCCAGCAGGAAGTCTAGCGGGAGTACCGGGGAGCTGTTTTTT.

The CDR3 spells CATSGGGRETQYF. For the CDR3, the DNA is TGTGCCACCTCGGGCGGGGGGCGAGAGACCCAGTACTTC. The rearrangement uses TRBV11-3 and TRBJ2-5; TRBD2 matches 8 bases. The CDR3 contains 13 residues. The germline V gene has CDR1 SGHNT and CDR2 YENEEA. V lost 10 bases and J lost 4; bases outside the gene matches: 8.

This clonotype was picked up a small number of times. The gene calls are TRBV28 and TRBJ2-7; D perhaps matches TRBD2 (5 bases). V lost 6 bases to trimming and J lost 6 bases, with 18 bases between them. The CDR3 is 14 residues long. Germline V gives CDR1 MDHEN, CDR2 SYDVKM. CDR3 protein: CASSPSGRGSEQYF. In DNA, the CDR3 is TGTGCCAGCAGCCCCTCCGGTAGAGGGTCCGAGCAGTACTTC.

V is TRBV21-1 and J is TRBJ1-1; the D call TRBD1 from the table was never checked on the DNA. TRBV21-1 is annotated as a pseudogene. This CDR3 region has 17 residues. CDR3 in amino acids: CASSKGGQGVTNTEAFF. CDR3 nucleotide sequence: TGTGCCAGCAGCAAGGGGGGACAGGGGGTGACGAACACTGAAGCTTTCTTT.

The chain's CDR3 is CASSVPEAGNLGYTF. The DNA of the CDR3 is TGTGCCAGCAGCGTGCCCGAGGCAGGCAACCTTGGCTACACCTTC. The chain has TRBV9 and TRBJ1-2; D is undetermined. Trimming removed 2 bases at V and 7 bases at J, with 18 bases between. Germline loops: CDR1 SGDLS, CDR2 YYNGEE. The CDR3 sequence is 15 residues long. The full variable domain, rest sourced from reference TRBV9 and TRBJ1-2, is DSGVTQTPKHLITATGQRVTLRCSPRSGDLSVYWYQQSLDQGLQFLIQYYNGEERAKGNILERFSAQQFPDLHSELNLSSLELGDSALYFCASSVPEAGNLGYTFGSGTRLTVV.

This chain uses TRBV29-1 with TRBJ1-5; unclear D gene. The CDR3 sequence is 13 residues long. Per germline, CDR1 SQVTM and CDR2 ANQGSEA. The V end was cut by 0 bases, the J end by 11 bases, with 14 bases between. The CDR3: CSVEESFPGTQHF. In DNA form, the CDR3 reads TGCAGCGTTGAAGAATCCTTTCCGGGTACCCAGCATTTT.

The chain links TRBV6-8 to TRBJ1-5, with 7 bases that match TRBD1. The CDR3 loop spans 15 amino acids. The V gene's germline CDR1 is MNHGY and CDR2 SAAAGT. V shed 6 bases and J 1 base; nucleotides not matched to a gene: 6. In DNA form, the CDR3 reads TGTGCCAGCAGCTTGACAGGGATGAGCAATCAGCCCCAGCATTTT. It yields the protein CASSLTGMSNQPQHF.

This clonotype was observed once. The J gene is TRBJ1-1, the V gene TRBV28; D is unclear. Between the trimmed V and J ends, which lost 5 bases and 10 bases, there was a span of 17 bases. The germline V gene has CDR1 MDHEN and CDR2 SYDVKM. CDR3 size: 13 residues. The CDR3 here is CASSTELKGGAFF. The CDR3 DNA sequence: TGTGCCAGCAGTACCGAACTAAAGGGCGGAGCTTTCTTT.

CDR3 sequence reads: CASSLYPRETQYF. DNA for the CDR3: TGTGCCAGCAGTTTATACCCCCGGGAGACCCAGTACTTC. This rearrangement joins TRBV28 to TRBJ2-5; no reliable D call. CDR3 length equals 13 residues. Trimming took 1 base from V and 5 from J, leaving 8 bases between them. Germline CDR1 is MDHEN and CDR2 is SYDVKM. The whole variable domain, filled in from reference TRBV28 and TRBJ2-5, reads DVKVTQSSRYLVKRTGEKVFLECVQDMDHENMFWYRQDPGLGLRLIYFSYDVKMKEKGDIPEGYSVSREKKERFSLILESASTNQTSMYLCASSLYPRETQYFGPGTRLLVL.

The chain carries TRBV10-3 and TRBJ1-1; TRBD1 might be the D (5 bases). The CDR3 consists of 14 residues. With 3 bases removed from V and 0 bases from J, the gap between germline ends came to 8 bases. Looked up from germline, CDR1 is ENHRY and CDR2 is SYGVKD. For the CDR3, the DNA is TGTGCCATCAGTGACGGCAGGGTGAACACTGAAGCTTTCTTT. Encoded protein: CAISDGRVNTEAFF.

The chain recombines TRBV6-2 or TRBV6-3 with TRBJ2-1, with 9 nucleotides matching TRBD2. J lost 4 bases, V lost 5 bases, and 3 bases had no gene match. This CDR3 has 14 residues. Germline CDR1 and CDR2: MNHEY and SVGEGT. CDR3 sequence reads: CASSQLAGYNEQFF. The DNA for the CDR3 is TGTGCCAGCAGTCAACTAGCGGGTTACAATGAGCAGTTCTTC.

V and J are TRBV2 and TRBJ1-1, with D uncertain. Trimming left V 5 bases short and J 3 bases short, with 16 bases between. The germline gives CDR1 SNHLY, CDR2 FYNNEI. The CDR3 is 15 residues long. The CDR3 protein is CASSYTQSFYTEAFF. CDR3 sequence (DNA): TGTGCCAGCAGTTACACACAGTCATTTTACACTGAAGCTTTCTTT. The full variable domain, rest sourced from reference TRBV2 and TRBJ1-1, is EPEVTQTPSHQVTQMGQEVILRCVPISNHLYFYWYRQILGQKVEFLVSFYNNEISEKSEIFDDQFSVERPDGSNFTLKIRSTKLEDSAMYFCASSYTQSFYTEAFFGQGTRLTVV.

The chain joins TRBV28 to TRBJ1-2; possible D gene TRBD1, 6 bases. Deletions cut 7 bases from V and 8 bases from J, with 20 bases between. The CDR3 extends over 14 amino acids. Germline V gene data show CDR1 as MDHEN and CDR2 as SYDVKM. Written as DNA, the CDR3 is TGTGCCAGCACATCCACGGGAGGGGGTAGCGGCTACACCTTC. It is translated as CASTSTGGGSGYTF.

The chain combines TRBV5-8 with TRBJ1-4; tentative D call: TRBD1 (5 bases). V lost 0 bases, J lost 2 bases, and 5 bases lay in between. Germline CDR1 reads SGHTS; CDR2 reads YDEGEE. This CDR3 comprises 14 residues. The chain's CDR3 is CASSLEGTNEKLFF. In DNA, the CDR3 is TGTGCCAGCAGCTTGGAGGGGACTAATGAAAAACTGTTTTTT.

This clonotype was found a few times. The gene calls are TRBV19 and TRBJ1-5, with D tentatively TRBD1 (5 bases). With 8 bases removed from V and 0 bases from J, the gap between germline ends came to 14 bases. Per the germline V gene, CDR1 is LNHDA and CDR2 is SQIVND (reference sequence). The CDR3 contains 15 residues. CDR3 protein: CASALGQYSNQPQHF. CDR3 in DNA: TGTGCCAGTGCGCTGGGGCAATATAGCAATCAGCCCCAGCATTTT.